The clone carrying this T cell receptor (beta chain) was seen a handful of times. The sample is drawn from a study of blood T cell repertoires in COVID-19. About the study: COVID-19 samples collected from the United States, Italy and Spain covered acute and convalescent phases. The analysed material was cDNA or gDNA that came from T cells, B-cell-depleted T cells, or PBMCs.

There are 15 residues in the CDR3. Germline lookup yields CDR1 LGHDT and CDR2 YNNKEL (reference sequence). V lost 4 bases to trimming and J lost 2 bases; unmatched junction nucleotides: 3. As handled by the study authors: Reference gene primer amplification gave estimated nucleated cell counts. Assay: immunoSEQ multiplex PCR; the TCRdb copy retains only in-frame clones and omits some. V and J calls and clone size follow that table, whereas D and trimming were derived from the DNA. The sample holds approximately 290,000 clones, approximately 91% seen once. Patients in Seattle were enrolled during active infection, then followed longitudinally.

This clonotype was sampled from a woman in her 30s with COVID-19, enrolled during active disease. The sample comprised peripheral blood. The rearrangement joins TRBV3-1 (or the pseudogene TRBV3-2) to TRBJ2-3; 10 nucleotides align to TRBD2. CDR3 bases: TGTGCCAGCAGCCCTAGCGGGAGAGCCACAGATACGCAGTATTTT. Residues: CASSPSGRATDTQYF.